These T cell receptor beta chains were read from a single sample in a study of T-cell reconstitution after alpha-beta-depleted transplantation in children. TCRdb re-derived calls from the PCR reads in MiXCR, one entry per CDR3 protein. The table records around 45,000 distinct CDR3 sequences, around 56% of them present only once. The sample in question was peripheral blood, obtained before TCRalphabeta/CD19-depleted stem cell transplant. The receptor set was obtained from a boy younger than two with SCID, due to receive a stem cell transplant. The CDR3 runs from the conserved cysteine through the conserved F or W. D genes are given only for firm matches. Clone size appears in some rows only: once, few, many, or a class for an expanded clone.

.	.	TRBV9	TRBJ1-1	CASRPGAQSDEAFF	TGTGCCAGCAGACCAGGGGCGCAGAGTGATGAAGCTTTCTTT
.	many	TRBV25-1	TRBJ2-7	CASSGTATYEQYF	TGTGCCAGCAGTGGGACGGCTACCTACGAGCAGTACTTC
.	.	TRBV3-1	TRBJ2-7	CASSPVGRVYEQYF	TGTGCCAGCAGCCCCGTCGGCAGGGTCTACGAGCAGTACTTC
.	.	TRBV28	TRBJ2-7	CASSLMAGPYEQYF	TGTGCCAGCAGTTTAATGGCGGGGCCCTACGAGCAGTACTTC
.	.	TRBV5-5	TRBJ1-1	CASSLVGALDTEAFF	TGTGCCAGCAGCTTGGTCGGAGCACTTGACACTGAAGCTTTCTTT
.	few	TRBV6-5	TRBJ1-2	CASRLGSGDGDTF	TGTGCCAGCAGATTAGGGTCGGGGGATGGCGACACCTTC
TRBD2	.	TRBV11-1	TRBJ2-1	CASSSTTRASGSIGEQFF	TGTGCCAGCAGCTCGACAACCCGGGCTAGCGGGAGTATAGGTGAGCAGTTCTTC
.	.	TRBV7-2	TRBJ2-1	CASSRREAQVNEQFF	TGTGCCAGCAGCCGGAGGGAGGCCCAGGTAAATGAGCAGTTCTTC
.	.	TRBV7-9	TRBJ2-7	CASSFLGEEQYF	TGTGCCAGCAGCTTTCTCGGTGAAGAGCAGTACTTC
TRBD2	.	TRBV4-2	TRBJ2-3	CASSQDAGGAGTDTQYF	TGTGCCAGCAGCCAAGACGCCGGGGGGGCCGGCACAGATACGCAGTATTTT
TRBD2	.	TRBV20-1	TRBJ2-1	CSAPRGGSSYNEQFF	TGCAGTGCTCCGCGCGGGGGGTCCTCCTACAATGAGCAGTTCTTC
TRBD2	.	TRBV29-1	TRBJ2-5	CTDSGGNQETQYF	TGCACAGATAGCGGGGGAAACCAAGAGACCCAGTACTTC
TRBD2	few	TRBV7-9	TRBJ2-7	CASSQGGRPYEQYF	TGTGCCAGCAGCCAGGGAGGGAGGCCCTACGAGCAGTACTTC
.	.	TRBV20-1	TRBJ2-3	CSARGGTDTQYF	TGCAGTGCTAGGGGGGGCACAGATACGCAGTATTTC
TRBD2	.	TRBV5-1	TRBJ2-1	CASSLGGGGYNEQFF	TGCGCCAGCAGCTTAGGTGGCGGGGGATACAATGAGCAGTTCTTC
TRBD1	.	TRBV5-1	TRBJ2-7	CASSTPQQGASSYEQYF	TGCGCCAGCAGCACTCCACAACAGGGGGCGAGCTCCTACGAGCAGTACTTC
TRBD2	few	TRBV27	TRBJ2-1	CASSLTSGAPYNEQFF	TGTGCCAGCAGTCTGACTAGCGGGGCTCCCTACAATGAGCAGTTCTTC
.	few	TRBV4-3	TRBJ2-1	CASSQNQLVEQFF	TGCGCCAGCAGCCAAAACCAACTAGTGGAGCAGTTCTTC
TRBD1	.	TRBV5-6	TRBJ2-7	CASSPGQESYEQYF	TGTGCCAGCAGCCCAGGACAGGAGTCTTACGAGCAGTACTTC
.	.	TRBV7-2	TRBJ1-2	CASSLGTFIGNYGYTF	TGTGCCAGCAGCTTAGGGACATTCATTGGAAACTATGGCTACACCTTC
.	few	TRBV12-3/TRBV12-4	TRBJ1-1	CASSPRTLGTNTEAFF	TGTGCCAGCAGTCCTCGGACACTGGGAACGAACACTGAAGCTTTCTTT
TRBD1	.	TRBV20-1	TRBJ1-1	CSAEAPGGLNTEAFF	TGCAGTGCTGAGGCCCCAGGGGGCCTGAACACTGAAGCTTTCTTT
.	.	TRBV2	TRBJ2-3	CASRGRSTDTQYF	TGTGCCAGCAGGGGACGGAGCACAGATACGCAGTATTTT
.	few	TRBV5-6	TRBJ2-5	CASSLDYQETQYF	TGTGCCAGCAGCTTGGATTACCAAGAGACCCAGTACTTC
.	.	TRBV5-1	TRBJ2-3	CASSWTVADTQYF	TGCGCCAGCAGCTGGACAGTGGCAGATACGCAGTATTTT
.	few	TRBV5-1	TRBJ1-3	CASSPSGHSGNTIYF	TGCGCCAGCAGCCCCTCGGGACACTCTGGAAACACCATATATTTT
TRBD1	.	TRBV7-2	TRBJ1-4	CASRDRANEKLFF	TGTGCCAGCAGGGACAGGGCTAATGAAAAACTGTTTTTT
.	.	TRBV7-8	TRBJ2-3	CASSPSLRGSTDTQYF	TGTGCCAGCAGCCCGAGCCTTAGGGGCTCCACAGATACGCAGTATTTT
TRBD2	.	TRBV5-4	TRBJ2-1	CASSFSGGRVF	TGTGCCAGCAGCTTCAGCGGGGGGCGGGTCTTC
.	once	TRBV7-2	TRBJ2-2	CASSWDTYRTTGELFF	TGTGCCAGCAGCTGGGACACCTATCGAACGACCGGGGAGCTGTTTTTT
.	.	TRBV27	TRBJ1-4	CASSGGVGREKLFF	TGTGCCAGCAGTGGAGGAGTGGGACGGGAAAAACTGTTTTTT
.	.	TRBV10-3	TRBJ1-2	CAISEQVGPYGYTF	TGTGCCATCAGTGAACAGGTGGGCCCCTATGGCTACACCTTC
.	.	TRBV11-2	TRBJ1-4	CASSLGRRDEKLFF	TGTGCCAGCAGCTTGGGACGGCGAGATGAAAAACTGTTTTTT
.	.	TRBV5-5	TRBJ1-2	CASSLAGVDGYTF	TGTGCCAGCAGCTTGGCCGGGGTCGATGGCTACACCTTC
.	.	TRBV20-1	TRBJ2-5	CSAREEDQETQYF	TGCAGTGCTAGAGAGGAGGACCAAGAGACCCAGTACTTC
.	.	TRBV7-9	TRBJ1-1	CASSLGEEGAFF	TGTGCCAGCAGCTTAGGTGAGGAAGGGGCTTTCTTT
.	.	TRBV5-8	TRBJ2-7	CASGFGGASYEQYF	TGTGCCAGCGGTTTTGGGGGGGCCTCCTACGAGCAGTACTTC
.	few	TRBV29-1	TRBJ1-1	CSVENVNTEAFF	TGCAGCGTTGAAAATGTTAACACTGAAGCTTTCTTT
.	few	TRBV2	TRBJ2-7	CASSHPGDYEQYF	TGTGCCAGCAGTCATCCAGGGGACTACGAGCAGTACTTC
.	few	TRBV25-1	TRBJ2-7	CATEGNEQYF	TGTGCCACGGAGGGGAACGAGCAGTACTTC
.	.	TRBV28	TRBJ1-1	CASSLGWENTEAFF	TGTGCCAGCAGTTTGGGGTGGGAGAACACTGAAGCTTTCTTT
TRBD1	.	TRBV12-3/TRBV12-4	TRBJ2-7	CASSSTRQGAHEQYF	TGTGCCAGCAGTTCGACCAGACAGGGGGCCCACGAGCAGTACTTC
.	.	TRBV10-2	TRBJ1-6	CASTEGIGVGNSPLHF	TGCGCCAGCACTGAGGGAATTGGGGTTGGGAATTCACCCCTCCACTTT
TRBD1	.	TRBV27	TRBJ1-1	CASSLSTGGLRTEAFF	TGTGCCAGCAGTTTATCGACAGGGGGCTTGAGAACTGAAGCTTTCTTT
.	.	TRBV19	TRBJ1-2	CASSIRGSRANYGYTF	TGTGCCAGTAGTATACGAGGCTCCAGGGCTAACTATGGCTACACCTTC